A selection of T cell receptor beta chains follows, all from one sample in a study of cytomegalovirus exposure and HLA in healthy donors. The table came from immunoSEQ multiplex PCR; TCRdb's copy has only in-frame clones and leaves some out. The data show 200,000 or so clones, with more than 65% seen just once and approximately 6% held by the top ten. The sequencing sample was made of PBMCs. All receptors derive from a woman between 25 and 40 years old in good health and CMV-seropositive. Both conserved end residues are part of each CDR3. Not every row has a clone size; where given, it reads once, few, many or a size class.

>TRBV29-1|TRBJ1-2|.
CSVEGQGMVSNGYTF
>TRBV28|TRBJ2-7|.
CASSPGQGGYEQYF
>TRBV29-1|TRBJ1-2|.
CSVFGDRGYTF
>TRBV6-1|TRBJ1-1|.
CASSEKGRRPNTEAFF
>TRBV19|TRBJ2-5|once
CASSGERGPQETQYF
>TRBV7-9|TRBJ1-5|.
CASSAEGGNQPQHF
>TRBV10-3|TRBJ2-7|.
CAISVLGRPYEQYF
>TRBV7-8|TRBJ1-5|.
CASSGQGWNQPQHF
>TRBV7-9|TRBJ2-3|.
CASARGGTDTQYF
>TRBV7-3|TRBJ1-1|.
CASSAGQENTEAFF
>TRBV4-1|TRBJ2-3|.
CASSQDNYEGTSGGWGADTQYF
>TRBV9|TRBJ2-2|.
CASSVVLGDAGELFF
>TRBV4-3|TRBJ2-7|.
CASSQDPDSSYEQYF
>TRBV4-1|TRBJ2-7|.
CASSQETSGGAYEQYF
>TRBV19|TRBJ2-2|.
CASSMREYTGELFF
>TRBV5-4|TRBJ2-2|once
CASSLASASTGELFF
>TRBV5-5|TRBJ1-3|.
CASSPTGIGNTIYF
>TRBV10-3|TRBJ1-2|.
CAISKTGDDYGYTF
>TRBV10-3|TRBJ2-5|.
CAISRLAGGIQETQYF
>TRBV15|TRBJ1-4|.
CATSSPRTGTNEKLFF
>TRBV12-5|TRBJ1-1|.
CASGTGQLNTEAFF
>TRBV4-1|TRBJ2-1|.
CASSQEPNRGGNNEQFF
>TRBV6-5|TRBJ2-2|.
CASWGVGELFF
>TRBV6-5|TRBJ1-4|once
CASSRGGNEKLFF
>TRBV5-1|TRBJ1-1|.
CASSQGQRNTEAFF
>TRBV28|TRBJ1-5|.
CASTPPGVPNQPQHF
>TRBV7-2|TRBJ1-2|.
CASSLGIGVANYGYTF
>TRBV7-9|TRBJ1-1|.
CASRGRVNTEAFF
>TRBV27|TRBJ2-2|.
CASSLRLGRTSSTGELFF
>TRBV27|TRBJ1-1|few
CASSLPRGRAFF
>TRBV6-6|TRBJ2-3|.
CASSRTGGTSTDTQYF
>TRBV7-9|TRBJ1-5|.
CASSLGDRGDQPQHF
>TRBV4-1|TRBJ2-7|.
CASSQSGTASYEQYF
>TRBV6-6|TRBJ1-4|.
CASSDTGGRGEKLFF
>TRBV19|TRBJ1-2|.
CASSIQGASANYGYTF
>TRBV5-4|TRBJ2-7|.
CASTVAGGGIPYEQYF
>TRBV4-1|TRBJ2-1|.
CASSPGLAGGNEQFF
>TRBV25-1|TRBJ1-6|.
CASNAGLESYNSPLHF
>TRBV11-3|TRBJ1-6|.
CASSNSGTGNSPLHF
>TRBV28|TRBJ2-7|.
CASRPGLAGHEQYF
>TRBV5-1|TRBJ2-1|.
CASSLDRGGYNEQFF